These 8 T cell receptor beta chains came from one sample sequenced in a study of regulatory T cells in long-lasting Graves disease. Arm-PCR of CDR3 regions and iRepertoire HTBI primers were used to build TCR beta libraries. TCRdb re-analysed the multiplex PCR reads in MiXCR, keeping a single row per CDR3 protein. The table shows 400,000 to 450,000 distinct CDR3 sequences, with 15% occurring only once. Time point here: newly diagnosed GD, antithyroid drugs for less than 3 months. The TCR library was made from RNA that had been extracted from PBMCs in TRIzol. The sample was also linked to a second study, of T cells in Graves' hyperthyroidism and ophthalmopathy.

The sequencing here drew on peripheral blood mononuclear cells (PBMCs), taken at new diagnosis, from a patient treated with antithyroid drugs. Every receptor here comes from a woman aged 30 to 39 with Graves disease.

This chain links TRBV24-1 with TRBJ2-1; the D gene is possibly TRBD2 (5 bases). The V end lost 2 bases, the J end lost 5 bases, and 12 bases lay between the germline ends. This CDR3 comprises 15 residues. Germline assignment: CDR1 KGHDR and CDR2 SFDVKD. The DNA for the CDR3 is TGTGCCACCAGTGATTCCCGTGGACTCGACAATGAGCAGTTCTTC. Translating gives CATSDSRGLDNEQFF.

This clonotype was detected only a few times. The chain couples TRBV11-1 to TRBJ2-1, with D possibly called TRBD1 or TRBD2 (5 bases each). The CDR3 covers 14 residues. Per the germline V gene, CDR1 is SGHAT and CDR2 is FQDESV (reference sequence). V lost 5 bases and J lost 8, with 16 bases in between. CDR3 bases: TGTGCCAGCAGCCGTTTGGGGGAGCGCGATGAGCAGTTCTTC. It specifies CASSRLGERDEQFF.

In this sample, this clonotype turned up many times. V gene TRBV5-1 combines with J gene TRBJ1-1, with D unresolved. The germline V gene encodes CDR1 SGHRS and CDR2 YFSETQ. The ends were cut back, 1 base at V and 5 bases at J, with 12 bases in the middle. The CDR3 totals 14 residues. The CDR3 nucleotides read TGCGCCAGCAGCTTGTGGTGGGTCGGGACTGAAGCTTTCTTT. This translates into CASSLWWVGTEAFF.

Details on this clonotype: This could be a read error, since a much larger clone is one nucleotide away. V gene TRBV20-1 combines with J gene TRBJ2-3; 7 bases fit TRBD2. Germline V gene sequence: CDR1 DFQATT, CDR2 SNEGSKA (reference sequence). The CDR3 is made up of 15 amino acids. The CDR3 bases are TGCGGTGCTAGACTGACTAGCTCTAGCACAGATACGCAGTATTTT. Its translation is CGARLTSSSTDTQYF.

About this clonotype: With a far larger clone one base away, a read error is the likely cause. V gene TRBV7-9 combines with J gene TRBJ2-1; D might be TRBD1 (6 bases). The CDR3 has 12 amino acids. V was cut by 5 bases and J by 10 bases, with 12 bases left in between. Germline-derived CDR1 and CDR2 are SEHNR and FQNEAQ (reference sequence). The CDR3 spells CASSTSRGEQFF. The CDR3 nucleotides read TGTGCCAGCAGCACCTCTAGGGGGGAGCAGTTCTTC.

This clonotype has a count of ten or more. The chain has TRBV7-9 and TRBJ2-7; unclear D gene. This CDR3 spans 14 amino acids. Looked up from germline, CDR1 is SEHNR and CDR2 is FQNEAQ (reference sequence). V gave up 3 bases and J gave up 1 base, with 10 bases separating them. The CDR3 is CASSLVPYSYEQYF. The CDR3 region has the DNA TGTGCCAGCAGCTTGGTCCCGTATTCCTACGAGCAGTACTTC.

This clonotype was counted only a few times. This sequence joins TRBV19 and TRBJ1-1, with D unclear. CDR1 is LNHDA, CDR2 SQIVND, per germline (reference sequence). The CDR3 is made up of 11 amino acids. V was shortened by 3 bases and J by 4 bases, with 3 bases between the two germline ends. CDR3 DNA: TGTGCCAGTAGTATGGCCACTGAAGCTTTCTTT. This gives the protein CASSMATEAFF. Complete variable domain (other parts from reference TRBV19 and TRBJ1-1): DGGITQSPKYLFRKEGQNVTLSCEQNLNHDAMYWYRQDPGQGLRLIYYSQIVNDFQKGDIAEGYSVSREKKESFPLTVTSAQKNPTAFYLCASSMATEAFFGQGTRLTVV.

This clonotype was seen a handful of times. The CDR3 DNA is TGTGCCAGTAGTATCGGGAGCACCGGGGAGCTGTTTTTT. Translating gives CASSIGSTGELFF. The J gene is TRBJ2-2, the V gene TRBV19; a possible D gene is TRBD2 (6 bases). The CDR3 contains 13 residues. V was trimmed by 3 bases and J by 4 bases, leaving 6 bases between them. Per the germline V gene, CDR1 is LNHDA and CDR2 is SQIVND (reference sequence). The full variable domain, completed using reference TRBV19 and TRBJ2-2, is DGGITQSPKYLFRKEGQNVTLSCEQNLNHDAMYWYRQDPGQGLRLIYYSQIVNDFQKGDIAEGYSVSREKKESFPLTVTSAQKNPTAFYLCASSIGSTGELFFGEGSRLTVL.